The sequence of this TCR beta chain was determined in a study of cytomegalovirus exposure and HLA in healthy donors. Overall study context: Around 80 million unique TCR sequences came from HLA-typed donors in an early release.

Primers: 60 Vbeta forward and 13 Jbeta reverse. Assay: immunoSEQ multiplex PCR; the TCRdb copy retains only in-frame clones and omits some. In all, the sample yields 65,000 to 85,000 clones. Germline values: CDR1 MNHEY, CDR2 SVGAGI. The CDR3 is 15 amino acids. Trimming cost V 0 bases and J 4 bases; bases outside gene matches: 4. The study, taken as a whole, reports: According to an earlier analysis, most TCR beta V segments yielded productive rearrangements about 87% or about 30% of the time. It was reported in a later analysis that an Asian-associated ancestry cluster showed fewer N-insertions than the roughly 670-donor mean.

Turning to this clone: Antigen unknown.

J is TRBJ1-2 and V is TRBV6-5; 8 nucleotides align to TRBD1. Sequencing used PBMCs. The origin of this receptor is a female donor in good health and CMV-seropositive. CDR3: CASSYSLGQGYGYTF. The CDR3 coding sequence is TGTGCCAGCAGTTACTCTCTTGGACAGGGCTATGGCTACACCTTC.